This TCR beta chain was sequenced in a study of Ad26.COV2.S vaccination and SARS-CoV-2 variants (dated by TCRdb to the early 2020s). Background on the whole study: Donors in the vaccine arm were drawn from COV1001, a phase I-IIa trial of Ad26.COV2.S in healthy adults that was multicentre, randomized, double-blind and placebo-controlled. Participants in the trial were split at random into five groups of five each, receiving low-dose or high-dose Ad26.COV2.S once or twice, or else placebo on both occasions. Dosing of Ad26.COV2.S was intramuscular, at either 5x10^10 or 1x10^11 viral particles, delivered as one shot or as two shots spaced 56 days apart. The TCR-sequenced set comprised about 32 samples: roughly 19 Ad26.COV2.S vaccine recipients, 5 placebo recipients and 8 SARS-CoV-2 convalescent individuals. TCRbeta repertoire sequencing served as the tool for gauging how specific and how broad the SARS-CoV-2-reactive T cell receptors were following Ad26.COV2.S vaccination. Throughout the experiments and outcome assessment, investigators stayed blinded to trial group allocation.

CDR1 and CDR2 were assigned from the germline V gene as SNHLY and FYNNEI. The CDR3, from cysteine to phenylalanine, totals 14 residues. Only the CDR3 DNA stays, 42 bases, in frame from base 1. The junction carries 14 bases between V and J, which are trimmed by 6 bases and 5 bases respectively. Concerning this clone itself: Its binding antigen is unknown. Nothing much larger sits one base from this clone, and base qualities are not available.

Here is what the overall study found, with its caveats: After vaccination, spike-specific CD8+ and CD4+ T cell responses were reported to show substantial breadth. Non-spike TCR breadth was comparable between vaccine and placebo recipients, consistent with the vaccine containing only spike. The study was not powered for comparison of responses between vaccine doses or regimens. The authors noted that the TCR breadth and depth analyses may have underestimated total T cell responses. Spike-specific TCR breadth was higher in Ad26.COV2.S recipients than in placebo recipients (P = 0.0014).

The immunoSEQ Assay was the method used to sequence TCRbeta CDR3 regions. After extraction, genomic DNA underwent amplification by bias-controlled multiplex PCR, followed by high-throughput sequencing. Per the source publication's procedure: Collapsing and filtering of sequences were performed to quantify the absolute abundance of each unique TCRbeta CDR3 region. T cell fraction was estimated by normalization of TCRbeta template counts to usable DNA, with usable DNA being measured through amplification of reference genes present in all nucleated cells. Repertoire TCRs were annotated as SARS-CoV-2-specific by exact matching of V gene, CDR3 amino acid sequence and J gene to a known reactive TCR set. The reference SARS-CoV-2 TCR set was obtained from MIRA and was filtered for enrichment in COVID-19-positive ImmuneCODE repertoires, whereby public or cross-reactive TCRs were removed. Using the MIRA antigens, annotated TCRs were further analysed by specific ORF or by position within an ORF. Depth was the summed frequency of annotated unique rearrangements, while breadth was defined as annotated unique rearrangements over total unique productive rearrangements. Two-sided Wilcoxon rank-sum tests were applied when comparing TCR breadth between groups. The table comes from immuneACCESS by way of TCRdb, which keeps in-frame sequences with V and J called. Part of the clones is missing from these tables; in studies checked, under half for an unresolved V gene and the rest for unknown reasons. From that table come the V and J calls and clone size; the DNA was used to work out D and trimming. This sample comprises 440,000 or so clones, 90% of them detected only once. In total, the top ten clones hold roughly 4.3% of the sample.

Per the publication, the treatment or condition label means: approximately 18 received Ad26.COV2.S at low or high dose, single or two shots; roughly 5 received placebo; per-sample allocation not given. For vaccine and placebo recipients, repertoires were sequenced using samples collected on day 63 after the first injection. Between 29 July and 7 August 2020, Cohort 1b enrolled some 25 adults aged 18-55 years at one site in Boston, USA. Ad26.COV2.S was a replication-incompetent adenovirus type 26 vector expressing a prefusion-stabilized SARS-CoV-2 spike protein from the original Wuhan strain. The receptor was derived from a person between 18 and 59 years old who received the Ad26.COV2.S COVID-19 vaccine or a placebo. Specimen: peripheral blood, collected in a trial of Ad26.COV2.S vaccine versus placebo. Here the chain combines TRBV2 and TRBJ2-1; matching of 5 bases hints at TRBD1 as the D gene. CDR3 region: CASRAGLWDNEQFF. The DNA sequence is as follows: TGTGCCAGCAGAGCAGGGCTTTGGGACAATGAGCAGTTCTTC.